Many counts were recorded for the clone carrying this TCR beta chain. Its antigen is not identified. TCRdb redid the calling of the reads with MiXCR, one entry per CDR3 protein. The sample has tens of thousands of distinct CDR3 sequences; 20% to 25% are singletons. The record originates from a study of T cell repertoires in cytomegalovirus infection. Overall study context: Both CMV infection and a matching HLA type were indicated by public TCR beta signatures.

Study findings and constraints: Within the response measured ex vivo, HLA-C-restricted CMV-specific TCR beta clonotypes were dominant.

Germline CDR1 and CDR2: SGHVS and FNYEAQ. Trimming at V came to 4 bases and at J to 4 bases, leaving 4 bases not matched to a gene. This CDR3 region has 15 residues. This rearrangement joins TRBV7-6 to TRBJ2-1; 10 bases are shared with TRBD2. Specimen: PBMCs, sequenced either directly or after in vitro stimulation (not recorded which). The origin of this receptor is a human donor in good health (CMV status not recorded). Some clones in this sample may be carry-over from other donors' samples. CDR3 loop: CASSSSGRAYNEQFF. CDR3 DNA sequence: TGTGCCAGCAGCTCCAGCGGGAGGGCATACAATGAGCAGTTCTTC.